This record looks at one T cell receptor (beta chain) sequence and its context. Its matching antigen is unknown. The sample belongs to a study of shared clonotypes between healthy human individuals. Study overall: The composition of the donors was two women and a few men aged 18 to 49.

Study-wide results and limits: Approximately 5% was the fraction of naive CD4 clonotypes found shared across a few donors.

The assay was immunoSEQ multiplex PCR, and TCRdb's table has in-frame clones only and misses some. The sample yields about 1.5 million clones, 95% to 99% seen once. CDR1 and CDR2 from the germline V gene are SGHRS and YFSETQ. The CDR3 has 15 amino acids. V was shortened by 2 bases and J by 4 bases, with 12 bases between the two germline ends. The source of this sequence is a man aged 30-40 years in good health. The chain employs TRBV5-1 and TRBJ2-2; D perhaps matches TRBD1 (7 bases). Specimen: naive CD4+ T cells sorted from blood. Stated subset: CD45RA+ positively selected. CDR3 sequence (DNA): TGCGCCAGCAGCTTTCGACAGGGAGGCACCGGGGAGCTGTTTTTT. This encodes CASSFRQGGTGELFF.